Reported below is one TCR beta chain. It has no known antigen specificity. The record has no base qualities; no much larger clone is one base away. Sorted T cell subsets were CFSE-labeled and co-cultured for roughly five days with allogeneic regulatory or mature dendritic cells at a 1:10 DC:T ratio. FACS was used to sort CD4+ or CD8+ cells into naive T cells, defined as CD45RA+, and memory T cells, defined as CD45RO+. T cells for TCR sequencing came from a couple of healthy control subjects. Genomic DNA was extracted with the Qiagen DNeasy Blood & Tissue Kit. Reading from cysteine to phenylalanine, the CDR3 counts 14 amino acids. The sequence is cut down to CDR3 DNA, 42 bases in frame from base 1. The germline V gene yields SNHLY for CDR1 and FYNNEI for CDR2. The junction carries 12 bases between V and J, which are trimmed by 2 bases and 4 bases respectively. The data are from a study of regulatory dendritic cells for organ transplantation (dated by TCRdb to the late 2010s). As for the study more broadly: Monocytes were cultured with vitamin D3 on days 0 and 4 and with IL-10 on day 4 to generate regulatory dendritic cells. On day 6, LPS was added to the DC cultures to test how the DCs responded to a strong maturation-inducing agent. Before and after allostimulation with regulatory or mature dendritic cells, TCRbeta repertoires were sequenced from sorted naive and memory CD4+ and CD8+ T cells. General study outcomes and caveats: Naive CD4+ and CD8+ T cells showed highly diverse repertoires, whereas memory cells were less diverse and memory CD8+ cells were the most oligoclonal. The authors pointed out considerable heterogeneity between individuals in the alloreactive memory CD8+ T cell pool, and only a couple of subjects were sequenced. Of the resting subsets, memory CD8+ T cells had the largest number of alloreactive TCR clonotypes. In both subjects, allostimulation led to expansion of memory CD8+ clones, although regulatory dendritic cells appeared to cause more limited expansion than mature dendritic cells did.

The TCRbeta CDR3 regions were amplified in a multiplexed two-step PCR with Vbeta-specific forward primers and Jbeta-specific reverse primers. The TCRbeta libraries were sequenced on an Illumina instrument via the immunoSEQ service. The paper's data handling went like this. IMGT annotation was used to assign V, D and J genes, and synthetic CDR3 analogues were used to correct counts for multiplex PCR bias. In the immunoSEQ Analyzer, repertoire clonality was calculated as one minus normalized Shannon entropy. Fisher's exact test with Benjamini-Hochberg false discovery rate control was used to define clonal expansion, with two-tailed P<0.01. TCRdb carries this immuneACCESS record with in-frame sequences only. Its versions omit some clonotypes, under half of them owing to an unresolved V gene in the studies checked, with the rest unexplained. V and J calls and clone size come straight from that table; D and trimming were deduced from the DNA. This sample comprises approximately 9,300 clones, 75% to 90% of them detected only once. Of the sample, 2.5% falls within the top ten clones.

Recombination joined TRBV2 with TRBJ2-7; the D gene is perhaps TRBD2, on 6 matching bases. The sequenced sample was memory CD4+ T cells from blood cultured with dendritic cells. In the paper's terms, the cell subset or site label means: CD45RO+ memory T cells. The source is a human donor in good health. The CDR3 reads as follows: CASSEQGGGYEQYF. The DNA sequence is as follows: TGTGCCAGCAGTGAACAGGGAGGTGGGTACGAGCAGTACTTC.